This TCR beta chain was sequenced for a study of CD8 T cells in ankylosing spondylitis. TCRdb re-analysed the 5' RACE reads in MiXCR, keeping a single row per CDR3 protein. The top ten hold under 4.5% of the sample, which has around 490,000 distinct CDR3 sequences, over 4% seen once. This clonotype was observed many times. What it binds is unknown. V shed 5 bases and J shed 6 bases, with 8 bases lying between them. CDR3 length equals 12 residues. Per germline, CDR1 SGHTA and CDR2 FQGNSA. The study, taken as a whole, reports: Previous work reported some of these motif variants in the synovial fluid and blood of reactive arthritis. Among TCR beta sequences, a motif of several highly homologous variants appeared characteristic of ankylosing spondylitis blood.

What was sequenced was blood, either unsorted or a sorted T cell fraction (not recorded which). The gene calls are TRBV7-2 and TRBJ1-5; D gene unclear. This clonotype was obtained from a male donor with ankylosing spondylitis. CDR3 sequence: CASSLPPQPQHF. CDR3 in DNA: TGTGCCAGCAGCCTCCCCCCTCAGCCCCAGCATTTT.